These 22 T cell receptor beta chains were all obtained from the same sample, sequenced in a study of T-cell memory formation after mild COVID-19. TCRdb reanalysed the 5' RACE reads using MiXCR and keeps one entry per CDR3 protein. Altogether roughly 170,000 distinct CDR3 sequences are present, roughly 18% being singletons, with the ten largest covering about 4%. Material for sequencing was PBMCs or a T cell subset sorted from them (not recorded which). The receptors derive from a man between 18 and 35 years old who had mild COVID-19 (a few samples of this study predate the infection). Cell type and time point are not known.

This clonotype showed up many times. The chain joins TRBV3-1 to TRBJ1-5, with D possibly being TRBD1 (5 bases). This CDR3 is 14 amino acids long. The V gene's germline CDR1 is LGHDT and CDR2 YNNKEL (reference sequence). Trimming left V 1 base short and J 2 bases short, with 6 bases between. The CDR3 DNA follows: TGTGCCAGCAGCCAAGGCAGGGGCAATCAGCCCCAGCATTTT. Protein sequence: CASSQGRGNQPQHF.

This sequence joins TRBV6-5 and TRBJ1-1, with D uncertain. V gave up 2 bases and J gave up 3 bases, with 10 bases separating them. The CDR3 is 14 residues long. The germline V gene encodes CDR1 MNHEY and CDR2 SVGAGI. CDR3: CASSYVGGYTEAFF. The CDR3 nucleotides read TGTGCCAGCAGTTACGTGGGCGGATACACTGAAGCTTTCTTT.

The genes are TRBV10-3 and TRBJ2-1, with 7 bases aligning to TRBD1. V dropped 2 bases and J dropped 5; count of bases not matched to a gene: 3. CDR3 length: 14 residues. Germline values: CDR1 ENHRY, CDR2 SYGVKD. The CDR3 protein is CAISEGQGDNEQFF. The CDR3 DNA reads TGTGCCATCAGTGAGGGGCAGGGGGACAATGAGCAGTTCTTC.

The rearrangement links TRBV29-1 to TRBJ2-4, with a tentative D call TRBD1 (6 bases). V was trimmed by 3 bases and J by 3 bases, leaving 9 bases between them. Germline V gives CDR1 SQVTM, CDR2 ANQGSEA. This CDR3 comprises 13 residues. In DNA, the CDR3 is TGCAGCGTTGACGACAGGTACAAAAACATTCAGTACTTC. It is translated as CSVDDRYKNIQYF.

The rearrangement links TRBV5-1 to TRBJ1-2; 8 bases line up with TRBD1. The length of the CDR3 is 16 residues. Unmatched junction bases numbered 8, after V lost 0 bases and J lost 4 bases. Germline V gives CDR1 SGHRS, CDR2 YFSETQ. The CDR3 bases are TGCGCCAGCAGCTTGGAAATTTTAACAGGGGGCTATGGCTACACCTTC. Residues: CASSLEILTGGYGYTF.

The chain links TRBV6-2 or TRBV6-3 to TRBJ2-2, with 8 bases that match TRBD1. V gave up 7 bases and J gave up 0 bases; unmatched junction bases: 16. The CDR3 sequence is 19 residues long. The germline V gene has CDR1 MNHEY and CDR2 SVGEGT. In nucleotides, the CDR3 is TGTGCCAGCAAGAGGACAGGGTACCTACGGTTCGCGAACACCGGGGAGCTGTTTTTT. Its translation is CASKRTGYLRFANTGELFF.

V usage is TRBV6-6 and J usage is TRBJ1-1; maybe TRBD1 (5 bases). V lost 2 bases to trimming and J lost 4 bases, with 17 bases between them. This CDR3 has 16 residues. The germline V gene has CDR1 MNHNY and CDR2 SVGAGI (reference sequence). The CDR3 protein is CASSYGGRGDITEAFF. As DNA, the CDR3 is TGTGCCAGCAGTTACGGGGGGAGAGGTGACATCACTGAAGCTTTCTTT.

This clonotype was detected many times. The rearrangement joins TRBV6-5 to TRBJ1-6; no reliable D call. The CDR3 runs to 13 residues. Trimming removed 5 bases at V and 7 bases at J, with 9 bases between. Germline V CDR1 and CDR2: MNHEY, SVGAGI. CDR3 sequence reads: CASSQQENSPLHF. The CDR3 DNA is TGTGCCAGCAGTCAACAAGAGAATTCACCCCTCCACTTT.

This clonotype was detected a few times. The V call is TRBV28, the J call TRBJ1-1; no firm D call. V lost 3 bases, J lost 0 bases, and 8 bases lay in between. The CDR3 runs to 14 residues. CDR1 and CDR2 (germline): MDHEN, SYDVKM. CDR3 nucleotides: TGTGCCAGCAGTTTTTTAGGGATGAACACTGAAGCTTTCTTT. Encoded protein: CASSFLGMNTEAFF.

This sequence joins TRBV5-1 and TRBJ1-1; D unresolved. V was pared by 4 bases and J by 1 base, with 8 bases between. Germline V lookup: CDR1 SGHRS, CDR2 YFSETQ. This CDR3 has 13 residues. The CDR3 sequence: CASSVDQNTEAFF. The CDR3 DNA reads TGCGCCAGCAGCGTTGATCAGAACACTGAAGCTTTCTTT. Full variable domain (outside the CDR3, taken from reference TRBV5-1 and TRBJ1-1): KAGVTQTPRYLIKTRGQQVTLSCSPISGHRSVSWYQQTPGQGLQFLFEYFSETQRNKGNFPGRFSGRQFSNSRSEMNVSTLELGDSALYLCASSVDQNTEAFFGQGTRLTVV.

The chain joins TRBV3-1 to TRBJ2-7, with D perhaps assigned TRBD1 or TRBD2 (6 bases each). V was trimmed by 5 bases and J by 3 bases, leaving 20 bases between them. The CDR3 is 16 amino acids. CDR1 LGHDT and CDR2 YNNKEL come from the germline V gene (reference sequence). In DNA form, the CDR3 reads TGTGCCAGCAGCTTCGGAGGAGGGGACATTCTCTACGAGCAGTACTTC. Protein: CASSFGGGDILYEQYF.

This clonotype was seen many times. The chain joins TRBV11-2 to TRBJ1-1; no definite D call. Between the trimmed V and J ends, which lost 0 bases and 1 base, there was a span of 12 bases. The CDR3 runs 16 residues. Germline V gene lookup returns CDR1 SGHAT and CDR2 FQNNGV. This CDR3 reads CASSLEWRLKNTEAFF. The DNA for the CDR3 is TGTGCCAGCAGCTTAGAATGGCGCCTAAAGAACACTGAAGCTTTCTTT.

The chain recombines TRBV7-6 with TRBJ1-1; 7 nucleotides match TRBD1. Germline CDR1 and CDR2: SGHVS and FNYEAQ. V lost 1 base, J lost 0 bases, and 2 bases stayed unmatched. The CDR3 contains 15 residues. The CDR3 nucleotides read TGTGCCAGCAGCTTAGTAGGGGGCGTGAACACTGAAGCTTTCTTT. It codes for CASSLVGGVNTEAFF.

The chain employs TRBV4-2 and TRBJ2-1; possibly TRBD1 or TRBD2 for D (5 bases each). The CDR3 has 13 amino acids. CDR1 LGHNA and CDR2 YNFKEQ come from the germline V gene. Between the trimmed V and J ends, which lost 8 bases and 4 bases, there was a span of 12 bases. The CDR3 region has the DNA TGTGCCAGCTCTAGGGACGGGTACAATGAGCAGTTCTTC. Translating it yields CASSRDGYNEQFF.

The rearrangement joins TRBV2 to TRBJ2-7; D gene unclear. V gave up 4 bases and J gave up 6 bases, with 16 bases separating them. Per the germline V gene, CDR1 is SNHLY and CDR2 is FYNNEI. This CDR3 comprises 14 residues. The CDR3 nucleotides are TGTGCCAGCAGTGGAGGCGGACCCTTGCCCGAGCAGTACGTC. This sequence encodes CASSGGGPLPEQYV.

This clonotype was seen a handful of times. In nucleotides, the CDR3 is TGTGCCAGCACCAAGGGGCGGTCGACTGGCTACACCTTC. This gives the protein CASTKGRSTGYTF. The chain uses TRBV5-6 and TRBJ1-2, with D maybe TRBD1 (5 bases). The germline V and J ends were trimmed by 6 bases and 7 bases, with 16 bases remaining between them. The germline CDR1 and CDR2 sequences are SGHDT and YYEEEE. This CDR3 has 13 residues.

In nucleotides, the CDR3 is TGTGCCAGCAGTGAAGAACAGGGTGGGGATGAGCAGTTCTTC. Amino acids: CASSEEQGGDEQFF. The chain recombines TRBV2 with TRBJ2-1; possibly TRBD1 for D (6 bases). This CDR3 is built from 14 residues. The germline V gene encodes CDR1 SNHLY and CDR2 FYNNEI. V lost 1 base, J lost 8 bases, and 12 bases lay in between. The variable domain in full, completed from reference TRBV2 and TRBJ2-1, reads EPEVTQTPSHQVTQMGQEVILRCVPISNHLYFYWYRQILGQKVEFLVSFYNNEISEKSEIFDDQFSVERPDGSNFTLKIRSTKLEDSAMYFCASSEEQGGDEQFFGPGTRLTVL.

J is TRBJ2-2 and V is TRBV12-3 or TRBV12-4, with 8 bases that match TRBD1. J was trimmed by 5 bases and V by 6 bases; bases with no gene match: 8. The CDR3 extends over 15 amino acids. This CDR3 reads CASSPRQGNTGELFF. CDR3 in DNA: TGTGCCAGCAGCCCCAGACAGGGGAATACCGGGGAGCTGTTTTTT.

This clonotype was seen more than once but under ten times. The V and J genes are TRBV3-1 and TRBJ1-2, with D possibly being TRBD1 (6 bases). Germline CDR1 LGHDT, CDR2 YNNKEL (reference sequence). Trimming left V 3 bases short and J 6 bases short, with 11 bases between. This CDR3 contains 13 residues. The CDR3 DNA follows: TGTGCCAGCAGCCATTTGGCAGGGGATGGCTACACCTTC. Amino acid sequence: CASSHLAGDGYTF.

The genes are TRBV20-1 and TRBJ1-1, with D possibly matching TRBD1 (5 bases). Germline V CDR1 and CDR2: DFQATT, SNEGSKA (reference sequence). The CDR3 sequence is 12 residues long. Trimming removed 5 bases at V and 11 bases at J, with 18 bases between. CDR3 DNA: TGCAGTGCTCGCCGATCCGGGGCCTCCGCTTTCTTT. This translates into CSARRSGASAFF.

The chain recombines TRBV20-1 with TRBJ1-1; weak D call: TRBD1 (5 bases). This CDR3 is 13 amino acids long. V lost 7 bases and J 0 bases, leaving 12 bases between the germline ends. Germline V CDR1 and CDR2: DFQATT, SNEGSKA (reference sequence). The CDR3 DNA reads TGCAGTGGACTGCAGGGAATGAACACTGAAGCTTTCTTT. Translating it yields CSGLQGMNTEAFF.

This clonotype was picked up a small number of times. This chain joins TRBV10-3 and TRBJ1-5; the D is unclear. Trimming removed 0 bases at V and 7 bases at J, with 10 bases between. The CDR3 extends over 14 amino acids. CDR1 and CDR2 from the germline V gene are ENHRY and SYGVKD. For the CDR3, the DNA is TGTGCCATCAGTGAGTCCGGGGAGCACCAGCCCCAGCATTTT. Translating gives CAISESGEHQPQHF.